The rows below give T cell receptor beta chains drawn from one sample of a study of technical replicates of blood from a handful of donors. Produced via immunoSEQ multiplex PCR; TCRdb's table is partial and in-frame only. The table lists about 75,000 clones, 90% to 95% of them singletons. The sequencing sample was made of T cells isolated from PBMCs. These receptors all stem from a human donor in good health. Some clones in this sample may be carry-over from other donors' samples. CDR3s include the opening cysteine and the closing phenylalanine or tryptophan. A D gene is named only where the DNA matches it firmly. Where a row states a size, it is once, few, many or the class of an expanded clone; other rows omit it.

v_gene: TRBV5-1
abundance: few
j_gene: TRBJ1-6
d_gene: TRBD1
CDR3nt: TGCGCCAGCAGACCCGGACAGGGGCCCAATTCACCCCTCCACTTT
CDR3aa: CASRPGQGPNSPLHF

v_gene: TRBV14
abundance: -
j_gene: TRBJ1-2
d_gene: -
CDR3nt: TGTGCCAGCAGCCGGAACATACAGGGAGGGTCTGGCTACACCTTC
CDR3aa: CASSRNIQGGSGYTF

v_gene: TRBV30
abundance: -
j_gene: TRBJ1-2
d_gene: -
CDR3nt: TGTGCCTGGAGTCGAAGGCAGGCTGGCTACACCTTC
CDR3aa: CAWSRRQAGYTF

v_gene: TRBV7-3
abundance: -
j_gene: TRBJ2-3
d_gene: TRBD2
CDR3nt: TGTGCCAGCAGCTTAAGGGGGGGTACAGATACGCAGTATTTT
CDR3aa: CASSLRGGTDTQYF

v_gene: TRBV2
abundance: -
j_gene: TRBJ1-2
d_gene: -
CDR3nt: TGTGCCAGCAGTGAAAGGGCAGGGGCGGAATATGGCTACACCTTC
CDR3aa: CASSERAGAEYGYTF

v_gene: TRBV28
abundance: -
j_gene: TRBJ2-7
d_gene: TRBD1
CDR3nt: TGTGCCAGCAGTCTCAGGGGGTCGGACGAGCAGTACTTC
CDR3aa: CASSLRGSDEQYF

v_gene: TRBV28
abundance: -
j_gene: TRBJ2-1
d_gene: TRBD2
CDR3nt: TGTGCCAGCAGTCCCCTCGGCCTAGCGGGAGAGAATGAGCAGTTCTTC
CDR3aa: CASSPLGLAGENEQFF

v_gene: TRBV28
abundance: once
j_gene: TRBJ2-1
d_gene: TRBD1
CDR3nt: TGTGCCAGCAGCCCGGACAGGGTCATCATCAATGAGCAGTTCTTC
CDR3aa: CASSPDRVIINEQFF

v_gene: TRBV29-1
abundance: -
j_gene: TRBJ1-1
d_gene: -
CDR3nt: TGCAGCGCTCCTTTCCGGGGGACGGGGAACACTGAAGCTTTCTTT
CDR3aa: CSAPFRGTGNTEAFF

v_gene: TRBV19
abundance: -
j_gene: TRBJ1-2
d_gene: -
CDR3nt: TGTGCCAGTAGTATAGGGCCGGGGGGTCTCGGCTACACCTTC
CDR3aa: CASSIGPGGLGYTF

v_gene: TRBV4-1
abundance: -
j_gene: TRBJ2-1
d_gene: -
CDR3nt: TGCGCCAGCAGCCACGGGCTAGCGTATAGCTCCTACAATGAGCAGTTCTTC
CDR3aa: CASSHGLAYSSYNEQFF

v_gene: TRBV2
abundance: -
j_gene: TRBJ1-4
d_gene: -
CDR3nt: TGTGCCAGCCGATACCCGGGGGGATCATGGGATGAAAAACTGTTTTTT
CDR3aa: CASRYPGGSWDEKLFF

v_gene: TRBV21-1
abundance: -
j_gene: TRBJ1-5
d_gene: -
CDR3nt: TGTGCCAGCCAGGCTCCCCACAATCAGCCCCAGCATTTT
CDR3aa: CASQAPHNQPQHF

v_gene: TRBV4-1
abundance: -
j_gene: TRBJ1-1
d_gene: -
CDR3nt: TGCGCCAGCAGCCAAGATTCAGGCAGGTTTTTACCTGAAGCTTTCTTT
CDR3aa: CASSQDSGRFLPEAFF

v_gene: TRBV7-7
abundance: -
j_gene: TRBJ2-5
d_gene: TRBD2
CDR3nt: TGTGCCAGCAGCTTAGGGTCTAGCGGAAAACCCCAAGAGACCCAGTACTTC
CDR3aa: CASSLGSSGKPQETQYF

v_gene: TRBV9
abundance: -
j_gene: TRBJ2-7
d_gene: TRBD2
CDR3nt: TGTGCCAGCAGCGTAGTCGGGAGGGGCGAGCAGTACTTC
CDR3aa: CASSVVGRGEQYF

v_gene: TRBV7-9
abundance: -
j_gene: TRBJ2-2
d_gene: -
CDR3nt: TGTGCCAGCAGTCAGCTTAGCGTATTCACCGGGGAGCTGTTTTTT
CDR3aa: CASSQLSVFTGELFF

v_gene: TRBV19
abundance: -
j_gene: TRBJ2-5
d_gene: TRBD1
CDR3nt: TGTGCCAGTAGTCGGAATCCCCGGGACAGGGAGCAAGAGACCCAGTACTTC
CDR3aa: CASSRNPRDREQETQYF

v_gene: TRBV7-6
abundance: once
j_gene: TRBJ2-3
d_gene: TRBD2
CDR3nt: TGTGCCAGCAGCTTAGCCCGGGAGGGCATCACAGATACGCAGTATTTT
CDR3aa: CASSLAREGITDTQYF

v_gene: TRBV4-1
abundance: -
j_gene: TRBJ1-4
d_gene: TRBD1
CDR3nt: TGCGCCAGCAGTCGCGATGGGACAGGGGATGAAAAACTGTTTTTT
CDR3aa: CASSRDGTGDEKLFF

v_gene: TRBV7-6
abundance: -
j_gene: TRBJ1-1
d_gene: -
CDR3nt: TGTGCCAGCAGCTTGGGACTCCCTGGTTACACTGAAGCTTTCTTT
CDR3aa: CASSLGLPGYTEAFF

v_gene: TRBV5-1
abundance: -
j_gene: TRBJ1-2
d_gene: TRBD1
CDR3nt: TGCGCCAGCAGCTCGTTACAGGGGATGGAGGGCTATGGCTACACCTTC
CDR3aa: CASSSLQGMEGYGYTF

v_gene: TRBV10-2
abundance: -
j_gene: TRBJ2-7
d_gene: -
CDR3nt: TGCGCCAGCAGTGAGGGTCGGTTCTACGAGCAGTACTTC
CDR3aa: CASSEGRFYEQYF

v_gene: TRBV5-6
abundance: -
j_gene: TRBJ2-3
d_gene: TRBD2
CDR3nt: TGTGCCAGCAGCCGGGGACTAGCGGGCACAGATACGCAGTATTTT
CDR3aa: CASSRGLAGTDTQYF

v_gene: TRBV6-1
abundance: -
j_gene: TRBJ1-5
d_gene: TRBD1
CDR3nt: TGTGCCAGCAGCCACGCGACAGGGGTTAATCAGCCCCAGCATTTT
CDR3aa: CASSHATGVNQPQHF

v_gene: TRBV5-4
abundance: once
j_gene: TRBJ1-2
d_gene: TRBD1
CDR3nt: TGTGCCAGCAGCTTGGCTGGGACAGGGGGTCGAGGCTACACCTTC
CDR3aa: CASSLAGTGGRGYTF

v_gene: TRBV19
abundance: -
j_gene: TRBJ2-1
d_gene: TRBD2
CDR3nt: TGTGCCAGTAGATCGGGACTAGACGACGAGCAGTTCTTC
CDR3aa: CASRSGLDDEQFF

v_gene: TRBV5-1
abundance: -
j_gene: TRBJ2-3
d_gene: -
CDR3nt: TGCGCCAGCAGCTTAGGGGGGGCAGGGGATACGCAGTATTTT
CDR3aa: CASSLGGAGDTQYF

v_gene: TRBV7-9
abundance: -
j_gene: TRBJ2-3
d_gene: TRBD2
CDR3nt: TGTGCCAGCAGCTCGACTAGCGGGGGCACAGATACGCAGTATTTT
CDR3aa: CASSSTSGGTDTQYF

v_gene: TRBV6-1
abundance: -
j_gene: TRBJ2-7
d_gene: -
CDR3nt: TGTGCCAGCAGTGAATACGGCGGGTACTCCTACGAGCAGTACTTC
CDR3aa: CASSEYGGYSYEQYF

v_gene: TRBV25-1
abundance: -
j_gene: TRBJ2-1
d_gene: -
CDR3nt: TGTGTCAGCAGTGAAAGGGGTAATGAGCAGTTCTTC
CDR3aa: CVSSERGNEQFF

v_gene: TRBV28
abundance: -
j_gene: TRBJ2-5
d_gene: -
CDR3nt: TGTGCCAGCAGTTTTGAGAGGGGGAAAGACCAAGAGACCCAGTACTTC
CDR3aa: CASSFERGKDQETQYF

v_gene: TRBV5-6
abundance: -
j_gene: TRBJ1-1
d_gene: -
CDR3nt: TGTGCCAGCAGCCGGACTTCTTTTACTGAAGCTTTCTTT
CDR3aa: CASSRTSFTEAFF

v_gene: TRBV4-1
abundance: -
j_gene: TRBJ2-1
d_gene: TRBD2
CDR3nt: TGCGCCAGCAGTCAATCCGGGACTAGCAGTTACAATGAGCAGTTCTTC
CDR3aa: CASSQSGTSSYNEQFF

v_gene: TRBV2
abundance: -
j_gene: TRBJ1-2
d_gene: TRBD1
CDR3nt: TGTGCCAGCAGAGGACAGGTTTACTATGGCTACACCTTC
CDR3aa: CASRGQVYYGYTF

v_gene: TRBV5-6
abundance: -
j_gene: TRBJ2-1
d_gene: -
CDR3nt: TGTGCCAGCAGCTTGGTTCCTAATGAGCAGTTCTTC
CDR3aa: CASSLVPNEQFF

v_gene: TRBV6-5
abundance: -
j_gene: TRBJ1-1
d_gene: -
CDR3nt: TGTGCCAGCAGTTACTCAATGCAGGGGAACACTGAAGCTTTCTTT
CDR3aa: CASSYSMQGNTEAFF

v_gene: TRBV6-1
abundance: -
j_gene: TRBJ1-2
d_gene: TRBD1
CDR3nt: TGTGCCAGCAGGCCTCCGGGACAGAGACACTATGGCTACACCTTC
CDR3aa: CASRPPGQRHYGYTF

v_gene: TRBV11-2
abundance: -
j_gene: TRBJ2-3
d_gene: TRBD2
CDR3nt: TGTGCCAGCAGCTTACAGGTTCGGCTAGCGGGAGAAGATACGCAGTATTTT
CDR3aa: CASSLQVRLAGEDTQYF

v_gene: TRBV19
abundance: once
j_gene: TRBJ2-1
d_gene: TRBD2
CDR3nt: TGTGCCAGTAGTATTAAGCGGGGGCCCTACAATGAGCAGTTCTTC
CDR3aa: CASSIKRGPYNEQFF

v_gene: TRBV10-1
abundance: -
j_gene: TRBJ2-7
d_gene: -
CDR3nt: TGCGCCAGCAGTAATACAGGTTACGAGCAGTACTTC
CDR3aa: CASSNTGYEQYF

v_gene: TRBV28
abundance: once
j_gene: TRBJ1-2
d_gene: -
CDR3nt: TGTGCCAGCAGTTCGACTGCTTACAACTATGGCTACACCTTC
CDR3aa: CASSSTAYNYGYTF

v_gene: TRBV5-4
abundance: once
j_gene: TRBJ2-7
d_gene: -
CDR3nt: TGTGCCAGCAGCCCCCCTTCGGGGGGCCCCTACGAGCAGTACTTC
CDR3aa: CASSPPSGGPYEQYF

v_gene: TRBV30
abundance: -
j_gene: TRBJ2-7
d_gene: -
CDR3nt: TGTGCCTGGAGCTTGCGCTCTTCCTACGAGCAGTACTTC
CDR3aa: CAWSLRSSYEQYF

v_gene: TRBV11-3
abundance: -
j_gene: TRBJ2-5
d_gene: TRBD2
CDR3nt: TGTGCCAGCAGCCGCGGGGGGGGGAAAGAGACCCAGTACTTC
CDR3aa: CASSRGGGKETQYF